This TCR beta chain was captured in a study of T cell responses to AZD1222 COVID-19 vaccine. Whole-study findings and limits: After two AZD1222 doses, spike-specific TCR breadth and depth rose versus day 0. Among spike-specific TCRs, nearly half reportedly target unmutated variant regions. Donors were largely white British and mainly female; clonal diversity was possibly underestimated. Across the whole spike, CD4 TCRs peaked at regions 160-218 and 743-854.

The CDR3 covers 15 residues. Germline CDR1 and CDR2: SGHRS and YFSETQ. V gave up 0 bases and J gave up 7 bases; unmatched junction bases: 5. Produced via immunoSEQ multiplex PCR; TCRdb's table is partial and in-frame only. Of approximately 94,000 clones in the sample, around 87% are singletons; the top ten hold 4% to 4.5%. Turning to this clone: Its antigen is still unknown.

The sample in question was peripheral blood, obtained on day 0 of MenACWY control vaccination. The sequence was collected from an adult in good health. The chain joins TRBV5-1 to TRBJ2-7; 12 bases map to TRBD2. The CDR3 sequence is CASSLAPLAGGEQYF. CDR3 bases: TGCGCCAGCAGCTTGGCCCCACTAGCGGGAGGTGAGCAGTACTTC.